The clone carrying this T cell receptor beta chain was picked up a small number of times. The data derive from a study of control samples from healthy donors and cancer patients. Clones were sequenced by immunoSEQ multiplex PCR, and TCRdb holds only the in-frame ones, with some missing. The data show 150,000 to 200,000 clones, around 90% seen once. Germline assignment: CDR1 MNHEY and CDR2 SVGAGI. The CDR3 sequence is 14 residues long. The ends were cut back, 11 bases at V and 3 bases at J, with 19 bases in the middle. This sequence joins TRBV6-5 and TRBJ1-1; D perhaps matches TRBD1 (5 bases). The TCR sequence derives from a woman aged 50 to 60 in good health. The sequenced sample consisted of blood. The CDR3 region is CAGGAGYPDTEAFF. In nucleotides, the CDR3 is TGTGCCGGGGGAGCAGGGTACCCAGACACTGAAGCTTTCTTT.